The clone carrying this TCR beta chain was counted between two and nine times. This same CDR3 is encoded by further DNA sequences in the sample. The Seattle patients, enrolled during active infection, were followed longitudinally. Authors' data handling: Amplified reference gene primers provided the basis for estimating nucleated cell counts. Sequencing was performed with immunoSEQ multiplex PCR; in TCRdb, only in-frame clones are kept and a portion is missing. Clone size and V and J calls were adopted from that table, with D and trimming inferred from the DNA. The repertoire holds fewer than 350,000 clones, with roughly 90% as singletons. This sample stems from a study of blood T cell repertoires in COVID-19. Overall study context: Spain, Italy and the United States supplied samples that represented acute and convalescent COVID-19.

CDR3 length: 14 amino acids. The germline gives CDR1 SGHRS, CDR2 YFSETQ. V was shortened by 0 bases and J by 1 base, with 7 bases between the two germline ends. The chain uses TRBV5-1 and TRBJ1-1; D is perhaps TRBD1 (5 bases). The sequencing sample was made of peripheral blood. The TCR comes from a woman aged 70-85 years with COVID-19, enrolled during active disease. Here the CDR3 reads CASSLGQTNTEAFF. The DNA of the CDR3 is TGCGCCAGCAGCTTGGGACAGACGAACACTGAAGCTTTCTTT.